This T cell receptor beta chain was profiled in a study of spatial heterogeneity in lung cancer. As concerns this clonotype: Its antigen is not known.

Time point meaning: sample taken at primary tumor resection. A total of some 70 untreated early-stage non-small cell lung cancer patients served as donors. Sequencing covered unsorted whole RNA taken from tumor, nontumor lung or frozen PBMC. Study outcomes and limitations: The appearance of ubiquitous expanded tumor TCRs in blood was greater at resection than follow-up.

TCRdb called the 5' RACE reads again in MiXCR, with one record for every CDR3 protein. Here the sample spans around 45,000 distinct CDR3 sequences, roughly an eighth being singletons. V lost 0 bases, J lost 10 bases, and 9 bases stayed unmatched. The germline V gene has CDR1 SGHTA and CDR2 FQGNSA. This CDR3 spans 15 amino acids. This chain links TRBV7-2 with TRBJ1-5; 7 bases are shared with TRBD1. Sequencing was performed on PBMCs, taken at surgery. The clonotype originates from a male donor with early-stage non-small cell lung cancer. CDR3 sequence (DNA): TGTGCCAGCAGCTTAGCCCCGGGACAGCCTTACCCCCAGCATTTT. Translated: CASSLAPGQPYPQHF.